One sample yielded the 20 T cell receptor beta chains listed below, sequenced in a study of post-analysis software for immune sequencing data. General observations from the study: Higher frequency in patients than in controls was seen for five TRBV segments, with TRBV5-6, TRBV5-1 and TRBV20-1 among them.

Antigen specificity for these receptors is unknown. cDNA libraries for TCR beta contained unique molecular identifiers. One entry per CDR3 protein, called by TCRdb with MiXCR from the PCR reads. This sample has hundreds of thousands of distinct CDR3 sequences, with 25% to 30% found just once. The sample comprised blood. These receptors were obtained from a girl aged 5-17 years with multiple sclerosis.

The chain is built from TRBV3-1 and TRBJ2-7; D might be TRBD2 (5 bases). Trimming shortened V by 1 base and J by 7 bases, and 11 bases separated the two germline ends. This CDR3 contains 13 residues. Germline V lookup: CDR1 LGHDT, CDR2 YNNKEL (reference sequence). In nucleotides, the CDR3 is TGTGCCAGCAGCCAAGTGTCGGGGAAGGAGCAGTACTTC. Residues: CASSQVSGKEQYF.

The chain joins TRBV5-1 to TRBJ2-1; TRBD2 agrees at 11 bases. The J call may be incorrect, as the DNA end agrees better with TRBJ2-7. This CDR3 comprises 16 residues. Germline V gene sequence: CDR1 SGHRS, CDR2 YFSETQ. This chain's CDR3 is CASSLETSGASYEQYF. CDR3 DNA sequence: TGCGCCAGCAGCTTGGAGACTAGCGGGGCTTCCTACGAGCAGTACTTC.

The chain joins TRBV20-1 to TRBJ2-5; 9 bases are shared with TRBD2. With V trimmed by 4 bases and J by 0 bases, 3 bases remained unmatched. The CDR3 extends over 14 amino acids. Per the germline V gene, CDR1 is DFQATT and CDR2 is SNEGSKA (reference sequence). The CDR3 sequence: CSAISGGYQETQYF. In DNA, the CDR3 is TGCAGTGCTATTAGCGGGGGCTACCAAGAGACCCAGTACTTC.

The rearrangement uses TRBV29-1 and TRBJ2-1; TRBD2 aligns across 8 bases. V lost 7 bases, J lost 10 bases, and 9 bases stayed unmatched. This CDR3 is 12 amino acids long. Germline loops: CDR1 SQVTM, CDR2 ANQGSEA. The CDR3 spells CSGSLTGGEQFF. In nucleotides, the CDR3 is TGCAGCGGATCCCTCACGGGAGGGGAGCAGTTCTTC.

The chain has TRBV15 and TRBJ2-5, with a possible D match to TRBD2 (7 bases). This CDR3 has 15 amino acids. Trimming stripped 0 bases from V and 5 bases from J, with 13 bases between. The germline V gene encodes CDR1 LNHNV and CDR2 YYDKDF (reference sequence). The CDR3 sequence is CATSRDRAGAETQYF. CDR3 in DNA: TGTGCCACCAGCAGAGATCGTGCGGGGGCGGAGACCCAGTACTTC.

V and J are TRBV5-1 and TRBJ2-7; maybe TRBD2 (6 bases). Near its end, the DNA agrees better with TRBJ2-5, so the J call may be wrong. The CDR3 has 15 residues. Germline values: CDR1 SGHRS, CDR2 YFSETQ. The CDR3 sequence: CASSYYLLAGETQYF. CDR3 DNA: TGCGCCAGCAGCTACTACCTACTAGCAGGGGAGACCCAGTACTTC.

This rearrangement joins TRBV20-1 to TRBJ2-1; D might be TRBD1 (5 bases). The ends were cut back, 5 bases at V and 0 bases at J, with 11 bases in the middle. Per the germline V gene, CDR1 is DFQATT and CDR2 is SNEGSKA (reference sequence). CDR3 length: 14 residues. In DNA, the CDR3 is TGCAGTGCTTTCCAGGGTGGCTCCTACAATGAGCAGTTCTTC. Its protein product is CSAFQGGSYNEQFF.

There are a few counts of this clonotype. This chain joins TRBV2 and TRBJ2-1; a weak D match, TRBD1 (5 bases). The germline gives CDR1 SNHLY, CDR2 FYNNEI. CDR3 length: 15 residues. V was cut by 8 bases and J by 0 bases, with 14 bases left in between. CDR3 DNA sequence: TGTGCCAGCCGCAGGGCGTCTAGCTCCTACAATGAGCAGTTCTTC. This codes for CASRRASSSYNEQFF.

A remark on this clonotype: Mismatch with germline at one junction end may stem from a read error. The rearrangement uses TRBV4-1 and TRBJ2-1; D is ambiguous. CDR3 size: 13 residues. Per germline, CDR1 MGHRA and CDR2 YSYEKL. The DNA of the CDR3 is TGCGCCAGCAACCAAGATTTGGGCCATGAGCAGTTCTTC. This translates into CASNQDLGHEQFF.

The chain links TRBV15 to TRBJ1-2; D is perhaps TRBD1 (6 bases). Germline V gives CDR1 LNHNV, CDR2 YYDKDF (reference sequence). V was shortened by 1 base and J by 0 bases, with 9 bases between the two germline ends. CDR3 length equals 15 residues. CDR3 region: CATSRGQAANYGYTF. The CDR3 DNA reads as TGTGCCACCAGCAGAGGACAGGCAGCTAACTATGGCTACACCTTC.

CDR3 in amino acids: CASSLPPAGRETQYF. CDR3 coding DNA: TGTGCCAGCAGCCTTCCCCCAGCGGGCAGGGAGACCCAGTACTTC. The chain couples TRBV6-7 to TRBJ2-5, with D tentatively TRBD2 (6 bases). TRBV6-7 falls under the ORF class, with uncertain function. V dropped 6 bases and J dropped 5 bases, with 19 bases sitting between them. The length of the CDR3 is 15 residues.

This clonotype was picked up a small number of times. The chain couples TRBV12-3 or TRBV12-4 to TRBJ2-1, with D possibly being TRBD1 (6 bases). The germline V and J ends were trimmed by 6 bases and 8 bases, with 14 bases remaining between them. The CDR3 contains 13 residues. CDR3 DNA sequence: TGTGCCAGCAGACCCGGGACACGCGATGAGCAGTTCTTC. Amino acid sequence: CASRPGTRDEQFF.

This rearrangement joins TRBV19 to TRBJ2-1, with a possible D match to TRBD2 (5 bases). The germline CDR1 and CDR2 sequences are LNHDA and SQIVND (reference sequence). The CDR3 loop spans 12 amino acids. V lost 6 bases and J 9 bases, leaving 12 bases between the germline ends. CDR3 sequence: CASSLLRGEQFF. The CDR3 coding sequence is TGTGCCAGTAGCCTACTCCGGGGTGAGCAGTTCTTC.

This clonotype was seen a few times. The chain recombines TRBV14 with TRBJ1-2; TRBD1 matches 8 bases. Germline assignment: CDR1 SGHDN and CDR2 FVKESK. This CDR3 is 14 amino acids long. V shed 3 bases, J shed 5 bases, and the junction held 5 bases outside the gene matches. The CDR3 spells CASSQGQAEYGYTF. As DNA, the CDR3 is TGTGCCAGCAGCCAGGGACAGGCGGAATATGGCTACACCTTC.

The chain has TRBV5-1 and TRBJ1-2; 8 nucleotides agree with TRBD1. The CDR3 sequence is 17 residues long. V was clipped by 0 bases and J by 2 bases; unmatched bases: 9. Germline lookup yields CDR1 SGHRS and CDR2 YFSETQ. CDR3 sequence reads: CASSLGSRGLMNYGYTF. The CDR3, as DNA: TGCGCCAGCAGCTTGGGGTCCAGGGGGCTGATGAACTATGGCTACACCTTC.

Points on this clonotype: Germline is not matched at one junction end, which may reflect a read error. V and J are TRBV20-1 and TRBJ1-2; TRBD1 matches at 8 bases. Germline V gene data show CDR1 as DFQATT and CDR2 as SNEGSKA (reference sequence). This CDR3 spans 15 amino acids. The CDR3 sequence is CSARGSTGARLGYTF. DNA for the CDR3: TGCAGTGCCAGAGGGTCGACAGGGGCTAGGCTCGGCTACACCTTC.

The chain has TRBV6-1 and TRBJ1-4; D not resolved. The CDR3 is 10 amino acids. V lost 5 bases, J lost 6 bases, and 1 base lay in between. CDR1 and CDR2 (germline): MNHNS, SASEGT. The CDR3 nucleotides read TGTGCCAGCAGTTATGAAAAACTGTTTTTT. Protein: CASSYEKLFF.

This rearrangement joins TRBV20-1 to TRBJ2-3; 10 nucleotides agree with TRBD2. Germline-derived CDR1 and CDR2 are DFQATT and SNEGSKA (reference sequence). The CDR3 totals 13 residues. Trimming removed 5 bases from V and 7 bases from J; junction bases left unmatched: 6. In DNA, the CDR3 is TGCAGTGCTCTACTAGCGGGGACCTATACGCAGTATTTT. It codes for CSALLAGTYTQYF.

For this clonotype: One end of the junction fails to match germline, which may point to a read error. The chain recombines TRBV4-1 with TRBJ1-6, with TRBD1 matching over 8 bases. Germline V gives CDR1 MGHRA, CDR2 YSYEKL. This CDR3 is built from 16 residues. In DNA form, the CDR3 reads TGCGCCAGCAGGCAAGCTGGGACAGGCAAGGTGTCACCCCTCCACTTT. Translation gives CASRQAGTGKVSPLHF.

In its sample, this clonotype was seen a few times. The chain recombines TRBV20-1 with TRBJ1-4; possibly TRBD1 for D (5 bases). The CDR3 is 13 amino acids. CDR1 is DFQATT and CDR2 is SNEGSKA in the germline V gene (reference sequence). V was trimmed by 5 bases and J by 7 bases, leaving 14 bases between them. Here the CDR3 DNA reads TGCAGTGCTCTAGGGGTAGGAGGTGAAAAACTGTTTTTT. Its protein product is CSALGVGGEKLFF.